This TCR beta chain was identified in a study of blood T cell repertoires in COVID-19. Study in general: Samples of COVID-19 (acute and convalescent) were obtained from the United States, Italy and Spain.

This CDR3 comprises 13 residues. CDR1 is MNHEY and CDR2 is SMNVEV in the germline V gene (reference sequence). The germline V and J ends were trimmed by 2 bases and 6 bases, with 11 bases remaining between them. Study processing details: Nucleated cell counts were estimated from reference gene primer amplification. TCRdb's copy holds only in-frame clones and misses some; the assay was immunoSEQ multiplex PCR. V, J and clone size derive from that table, while D and trimming were established from the DNA sequence. The sample carries approximately 500,000 clones, around nine tenths recorded once. The material sequenced was peripheral blood. The sequence came from a woman in her fifties or sixties with COVID-19, enrolled during active disease. The V gene is TRBV27, the J gene TRBJ2-7; D not certain. The CDR3 region is CASSLGQSVEQYF. The CDR3 DNA sequence: TGTGCCAGCAGTTTAGGGCAGAGTGTCGAGCAGTACTTC.